Shown below are 27 T cell receptor beta chains from a single sample sequenced in a study of T cells in Graves' hyperthyroidism and ophthalmopathy. From RNA transcripts, TCR beta CDR3 regions were amplified. Carried out on the TCR CDR3, a first-round RT-PCR used the HTBI primer set. TCRdb called the multiplex PCR reads again in MiXCR, with one record for every CDR3 protein. The data show 200,000 to 250,000 distinct CDR3 sequences, around 16% seen once. Specimen: blood. Receptors originate from a woman in her forties or fifties with Graves' hyperthyroidism.

The J gene is TRBJ2-7, the V gene TRBV29-1; weak D call: TRBD1 (5 bases). V was shortened by 3 bases and J by 6 bases, with 9 bases between the two germline ends. Germline loops: CDR1 SQVTM, CDR2 ANQGSEA. This CDR3 spans 11 amino acids. CDR3 amino acids: CSVDKGLEQYF. CDR3 nucleotides: TGCAGCGTTGACAAGGGGCTCGAGCAGTACTTC.

This clonotype showed up many times. The J gene is TRBJ2-7, the V gene TRBV12-3 or TRBV12-4, with TRBD2 identical over 8 bases. The CDR3 length is 16 residues. Unmatched junction bases numbered 11, after V lost 2 bases and J lost 5 bases. CDR3 region: CASSLNHPREGDEQYF. CDR3 sequence (DNA): TGTGCCAGCAGTTTAAACCACCCTCGGGAGGGCGACGAGCAGTACTTC.

This clonotype was counted a few times. V and J are TRBV5-4 and TRBJ1-2; 10 bases align to TRBD1. The CDR3 is 15 residues long. Trimming at V came to 5 bases and at J to 8 bases, leaving 12 bases not matched to a gene. Germline CDR1 is SGHNT and CDR2 is YYREEE (reference sequence). The CDR3 nucleotides are TGTGCCAGCAGTTATTCCGGGACAGGGGTTCGGGGCTACACCTTC. It translates to CASSYSGTGVRGYTF. Drawing the rest from reference TRBV5-4 and TRBJ1-2, the complete variable domain is ETGVTQSPTHLIKTRGQQVTLRCSSQSGHNTVSWYQQALGQGPQFIFQYYREEENGRGNFPPRFSGLQFPNYSSELNVNALELDDSALYLCASSYSGTGVRGYTFGSGTRLTVV.

The chain combines TRBV7-3 with TRBJ2-5; D is ambiguous. The CDR3 loop spans 13 amino acids. Trimming shortened V by 2 bases and J by 4 bases, and 8 bases separated the two germline ends. Germline V gives CDR1 SGHTA, CDR2 FQGTGA. As DNA, the CDR3 is TGTGCCAGCAGCTTACGGTCGGCAGAGACCCAGTACTTC. Its protein is CASSLRSAETQYF.

This clonotype was found many times. The rearrangement links TRBV9 to TRBJ1-5, with TRBD1 matching 9 bases. Losses at the gene ends were 4 bases for V and 7 bases for J; bases not matched to a gene: 3. CDR1 and CDR2 from the germline V gene are SGDLS and YYNGEE. This CDR3 has 13 residues. The CDR3 spells CASSSDRGQPQHF. DNA of the CDR3: TGTGCCAGCAGCTCAGACAGGGGGCAGCCCCAGCATTTT. The full variable domain, in which reference TRBV9 and TRBJ1-5 provide the parts outside the CDR3, is DSGVTQTPKHLITATGQRVTLRCSPRSGDLSVYWYQQSLDQGLQFLIQYYNGEERAKGNILERFSAQQFPDLHSELNLSSLELGDSALYFCASSSDRGQPQHFGDGTRLSIL.

This clonotype has at least ten counts. The genes are TRBV12-3 or TRBV12-4 and TRBJ2-7, with 8 bases identical to TRBD1. This CDR3 is 13 amino acids long. V was clipped by 5 bases and J by 4 bases; unmatched bases: 4. The CDR3 reads CASSHGQGYEQYF. CDR3 bases: TGTGCCAGCAGTCATGGACAGGGTTACGAGCAGTACTTC.

This clonotype was seen only a few times. The V call is TRBV3-1, the J call TRBJ1-4, with D possibly being TRBD1 (5 bases). Germline assignment: CDR1 LGHDT and CDR2 YNNKEL (reference sequence). The V end lost 5 bases, the J end lost 3 bases, and 13 bases lay between the germline ends. The CDR3 is made up of 15 amino acids. The CDR3 protein is CASSSLTDPNEKLFF. CDR3 nucleotide sequence: TGTGCCAGCAGCTCCCTGACAGATCCTAATGAAAAACTGTTTTTT.

This clonotype was seen a few times. The chain uses TRBV19 and TRBJ1-2; D possibly corresponds to TRBD1 (5 bases). The V end lost 0 bases, the J end lost 5 bases, and 16 bases lay between the germline ends. This CDR3 comprises 16 residues. Germline values: CDR1 LNHDA, CDR2 SQIVND (reference sequence). CDR3 in amino acids: CASSIDRTGVAYGYTF. The CDR3 nucleotides read TGTGCCAGTAGTATAGACCGAACGGGGGTAGCATATGGCTACACCTTC.

This clonotype came up many times. The J gene is TRBJ2-2, the V gene TRBV28; 9 bases agree with TRBD1. CDR1 and CDR2 (germline): MDHEN, SYDVKM. CDR3 length: 16 residues. With V trimmed by 5 bases and J by 3 bases, 7 bases remained unmatched. The CDR3 DNA sequence: TGTGCCAGCAGTCCCAGGGGACAGGGTGACACCGGGGAGCTGTTTTTT. It specifies CASSPRGQGDTGELFF. Combining the CDR3 with reference TRBV28 and TRBJ2-2 gives the whole variable domain DVKVTQSSRYLVKRTGEKVFLECVQDMDHENMFWYRQDPGLGLRLIYFSYDVKMKEKGDIPEGYSVSREKKERFSLILESASTNQTSMYLCASSPRGQGDTGELFFGEGSRLTVL.

The rearrangement uses TRBV20-1 and TRBJ1-3; D is uncertain. Trimming cost V 3 bases and J 3 bases, with 9 bases left between them. From germline, CDR1 is DFQATT and CDR2 SNEGSKA (reference sequence). This CDR3 contains 13 residues. Here the CDR3 reads CSASFRFGNTIYF. CDR3 bases: TGCAGTGCTAGTTTTAGGTTTGGAAACACCATATATTTT.

The chain uses TRBV18 and TRBJ1-6; D uncertain. The CDR3 extends over 15 amino acids. Germline CDR1 is KGHSH and CDR2 is LQKENI. Trimming shortened V by 1 base and J by 5 bases, and 9 bases separated the two germline ends. DNA for the CDR3: TGTGCCAGCTCACCACTGGGCAGAGATAATTCACCCCTCCACTTT. Translated: CASSPLGRDNSPLHF.

This clonotype was seen more than once but under ten times. This chain links TRBV6-5 with TRBJ2-6; no clear D. The CDR3 covers 18 residues. Trimming took off 2 bases at V and 0 bases at J, with 14 bases between the two ends. Germline V gene data show CDR1 as MNHEY and CDR2 as SVGAGI. This chain's CDR3 is CASSYPVKGSSGANVLTF. DNA of the CDR3: TGTGCCAGCAGTTACCCCGTGAAGGGAAGCTCTGGGGCCAACGTCCTGACTTTC.

The genes are TRBV18 and TRBJ2-2; D unresolved. The CDR3 runs 12 residues. The germline CDR1 and CDR2 sequences are KGHSH and LQKENI. Trimming left V 3 bases short and J 4 bases short, with 3 bases between. CDR3 sequence: CASSPSTGELFF. Written as DNA, the CDR3 is TGTGCCAGCTCACCCTCCACCGGGGAGCTGTTTTTT. The whole variable domain, filled in from reference TRBV18 and TRBJ2-2, reads NAGVMQNPRHLVRRRGQEARLRCSPMKGHSHVYWYRQLPEEGLKFMVYLQKENIIDESGMPKERFSAEFPKEGPSILRIQQVVRGDSAAYFCASSPSTGELFFGEGSRLTVL.

The table lists this clonotype with many counts. The J gene is TRBJ2-3, the V gene TRBV7-9, with no clear D. The CDR3 extends over 13 amino acids. V lost 1 base, J lost 6 bases, and 8 bases lay in between. The germline V gene has CDR1 SEHNR and CDR2 FQNEAQ (reference sequence). The DNA for the CDR3 is TGTGCCAGCAGCTTAGGTTTCGGGGATACGCAGTATTTT. Translation gives CASSLGFGDTQYF.

This clonotype was found a few times. V and J are TRBV27 and TRBJ2-6; no clear D gene. Trimming removed 6 bases from V and 4 bases from J, with 10 bases in between. The CDR3 is 14 residues long. Per germline, CDR1 MNHEY and CDR2 SMNVEV (reference sequence). DNA for the CDR3: TGTGCCAGCAGCCCCCGGTTCGGGGCCAACGTCCTGACTTTC. It translates to CASSPRFGANVLTF.

The chain couples TRBV29-1 to TRBJ1-2; 9 nucleotides line up with TRBD1. The CDR3 is made up of 16 amino acids. V lost 0 bases, J lost 6 bases, and 11 bases stayed unmatched. Germline values: CDR1 SQVTM, CDR2 ANQGSEA. In DNA, the CDR3 is TGCAGCGTTGAAGAAACCGCCCCGGGACAGGGTGATGGCTACACCTTC. Amino acids: CSVEETAPGQGDGYTF.

This clonotype was counted at least ten times. The V gene is TRBV7-8, the J gene TRBJ2-7; no firm D call. Between the trimmed V and J ends, which lost 3 bases and 4 bases, there was a span of 16 bases. Germline V lookup: CDR1 SGHVS, CDR2 FQNEAQ. CDR3 length: 15 residues. The CDR3 DNA reads as TGTGCCAGCAGCTTCACACATTTATCCACGTACGAGCAGTACTTC. Protein sequence: CASSFTHLSTYEQYF.

This clonotype showed up just a few times. This rearrangement joins TRBV12-5 to TRBJ1-6; TRBD1 might be the D (5 bases). Germline V gene sequence: CDR1 LGHNT, CDR2 FRNRAP. This CDR3 is built from 14 residues. The V end lost 2 bases, the J end lost 10 bases, and 12 bases lay between the germline ends. The CDR3 DNA follows: TGTGCTAGTGGTTTGTTAGGGGTAGAGTCACCCCTCCACTTT. Amino acids: CASGLLGVESPLHF.

The rearrangement joins TRBV7-8 to TRBJ2-1; D tentatively fits TRBD1 or TRBD2 (5 bases each). CDR1 SGHVS and CDR2 FQNEAQ come from the germline V gene. The CDR3 extends over 17 amino acids. V gave up 2 bases and J gave up 4 bases, with 18 bases separating them. This CDR3 is CASSLFSHRDGYNEQFF. The CDR3 DNA reads TGTGCCAGCAGCTTATTTTCCCATCGGGACGGATACAATGAGCAGTTCTTC.

In its sample, this clonotype was seen many times. V gene TRBV10-3 combines with J gene TRBJ1-2, with D possibly being TRBD1 (5 bases). This CDR3 spans 15 amino acids. Trimming left V 1 base short and J 3 bases short, with 12 bases between. The germline V gene has CDR1 ENHRY and CDR2 SYGVKD. The CDR3 reads CAISEFSGFHYGYTF. CDR3 in DNA: TGTGCCATCAGTGAGTTTTCAGGGTTTCACTATGGCTACACCTTC.

The V and J genes are TRBV14 and TRBJ2-3; tentatively, D is TRBD1 (6 bases). CDR3 size: 17 residues. V was cut by 4 bases and J by 2 bases, with 19 bases left in between. Germline CDR1 and CDR2: SGHDN and FVKESK. The CDR3 loop is CASSPAWGRRDTDTQYF. The CDR3 DNA reads as TGTGCCAGCAGCCCAGCCTGGGGGCGTCGAGACACAGATACGCAGTATTTT.

This clonotype was recorded at least ten times. This chain connects TRBV7-3 to TRBJ2-3; perhaps D is TRBD1 or TRBD2 (5 bases each). CDR1 SGHTA and CDR2 FQGTGA come from the germline V gene. V lost 0 bases, J lost 1 base, and 11 bases lay in between. The CDR3 covers 16 residues. In DNA, the CDR3 is TGTGCCAGCAGCTTAACGCTCGGGGCTCGCACAGATACGCAGTATTTT. This gives the protein CASSLTLGARTDTQYF.

This clonotype was seen just once. A single base separates this from a much larger clone, so it may be a read error. The rearrangement joins TRBV20-1 to TRBJ2-1, with TRBD2 matching 14 bases. The DNA end is a closer match to TRBJ2-7, so the J assignment may be wrong. This CDR3 spans 19 amino acids. Germline V lookup: CDR1 DFQATT, CDR2 SNEGSKA (reference sequence). DNA of the CDR3: TGCAGTGCTCCTCCCATGACTAGCGGGAGGGGACACCCCTACAATGAGCAGTACTTC. Its translation is CSAPPMTSGRGHPYNEQYF.

This clonotype was detected ten times or more. The chain carries TRBV20-1 and TRBJ2-2; D is unclear. V lost 0 bases and J lost 6, with 11 bases in between. The CDR3 extends over 14 amino acids. The germline V gene encodes CDR1 DFQATT and CDR2 SNEGSKA (reference sequence). CDR3 in amino acids: CSARDGRVAGELFF. The CDR3 region has the DNA TGCAGTGCTAGAGATGGACGGGTGGCCGGGGAGCTGTTTTTT.

V usage is TRBV9 and J usage is TRBJ2-3; D perhaps matches TRBD2 (6 bases). The V gene's germline CDR1 is SGDLS and CDR2 YYNGEE. CDR3 length: 14 amino acids. Trimming removed 0 bases from V and 6 bases from J, with 11 bases in between. CDR3 bases: TGTGCCAGCAGCGTAGGGAGGGGTCCGGATACGCAGTATTTT. This encodes CASSVGRGPDTQYF.

This clonotype was observed a handful of times. This rearrangement joins TRBV18 to TRBJ2-7; D is perhaps TRBD2 (6 bases). Trimming shortened V by 0 bases and J by 4 bases, and 10 bases separated the two germline ends. The CDR3 contains 14 residues. The germline V gene has CDR1 KGHSH and CDR2 LQKENI. CDR3 nucleotides: TGTGCCAGCTCACCACCGGGACTCTTGTACGAGCAGTACTTC. Translation gives CASSPPGLLYEQYF.

The V call is TRBV28, the J call TRBJ1-2; perhaps TRBD1 as D (6 bases). The germline gives CDR1 MDHEN, CDR2 SYDVKM. The germline V and J ends were trimmed by 10 bases and 2 bases, with 20 bases remaining between them. The length of the CDR3 is 15 residues. CDR3 nucleotide sequence: TGTGCCACCACAATTATGACAGGAGTAAACTATGGCTACACCTTC. This sequence encodes CATTIMTGVNYGYTF.